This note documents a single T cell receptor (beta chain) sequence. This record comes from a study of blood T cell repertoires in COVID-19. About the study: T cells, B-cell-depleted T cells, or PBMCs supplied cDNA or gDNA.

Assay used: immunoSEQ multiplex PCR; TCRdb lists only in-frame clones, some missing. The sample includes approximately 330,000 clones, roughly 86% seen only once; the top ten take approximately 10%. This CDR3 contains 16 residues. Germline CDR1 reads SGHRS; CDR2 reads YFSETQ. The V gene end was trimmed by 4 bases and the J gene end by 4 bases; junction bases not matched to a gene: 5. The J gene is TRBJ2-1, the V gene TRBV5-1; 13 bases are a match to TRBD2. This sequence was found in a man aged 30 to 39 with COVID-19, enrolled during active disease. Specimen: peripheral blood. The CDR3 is CASSPGLAGRYNEQFF. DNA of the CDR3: TGCGCCAGCAGCCCGGGACTAGCGGGGAGATACAATGAGCAGTTCTTC.